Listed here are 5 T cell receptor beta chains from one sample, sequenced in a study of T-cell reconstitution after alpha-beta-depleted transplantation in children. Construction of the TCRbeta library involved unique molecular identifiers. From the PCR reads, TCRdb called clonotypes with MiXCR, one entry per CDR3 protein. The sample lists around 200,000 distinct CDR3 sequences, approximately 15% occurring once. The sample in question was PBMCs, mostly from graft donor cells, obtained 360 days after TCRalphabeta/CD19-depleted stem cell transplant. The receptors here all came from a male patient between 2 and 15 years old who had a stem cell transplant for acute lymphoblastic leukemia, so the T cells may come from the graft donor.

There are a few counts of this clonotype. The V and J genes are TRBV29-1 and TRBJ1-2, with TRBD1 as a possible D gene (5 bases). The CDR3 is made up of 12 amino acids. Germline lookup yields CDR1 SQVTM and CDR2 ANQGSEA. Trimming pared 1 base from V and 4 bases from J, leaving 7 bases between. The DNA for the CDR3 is TGCAGCGTTGAAGGGAGGGGCTATGGCTACACCTTC. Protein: CSVEGRGYGYTF.

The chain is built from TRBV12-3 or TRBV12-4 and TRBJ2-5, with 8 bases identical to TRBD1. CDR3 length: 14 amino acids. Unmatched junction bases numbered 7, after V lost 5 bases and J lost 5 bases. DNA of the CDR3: TGTGCCAGCAGTCCGCGACAGGGGTGGGAGACCCAGTACTTC. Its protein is CASSPRQGWETQYF.

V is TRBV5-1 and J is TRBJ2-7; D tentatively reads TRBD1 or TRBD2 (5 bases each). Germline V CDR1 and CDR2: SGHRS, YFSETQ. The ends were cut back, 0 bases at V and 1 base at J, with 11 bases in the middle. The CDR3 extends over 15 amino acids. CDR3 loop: CASSLGRTSSYEQYF. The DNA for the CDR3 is TGCGCCAGCAGCTTGGGGAGGACATCTTCCTACGAGCAGTACTTC.

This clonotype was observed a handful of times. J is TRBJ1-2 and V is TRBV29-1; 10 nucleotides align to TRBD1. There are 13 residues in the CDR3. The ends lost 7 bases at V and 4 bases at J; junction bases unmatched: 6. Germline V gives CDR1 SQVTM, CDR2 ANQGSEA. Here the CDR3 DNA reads TGCAGCGGCGGACAGGGGGAGTCCTATGGCTACACCTTC. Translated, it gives CSGGQGESYGYTF.

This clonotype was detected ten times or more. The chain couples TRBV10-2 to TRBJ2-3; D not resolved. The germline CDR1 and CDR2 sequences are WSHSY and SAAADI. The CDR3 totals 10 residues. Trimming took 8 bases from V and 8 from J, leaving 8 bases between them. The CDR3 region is CASYLGTQYF. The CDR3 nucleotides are TGCGCCAGCTACTTGGGTACGCAGTATTTT.